This TCR beta chain was identified during a study of blood T cell repertoires in COVID-19. Assay: immunoSEQ multiplex PCR; the TCRdb copy retains only in-frame clones and omits some. The sample has roughly 150,000 clones; just over 90% are singletons. V was shortened by 1 base and J by 0 bases, with 13 bases between the two germline ends. The CDR3 length is 18 residues. Per germline, CDR1 SGHTA and CDR2 FQGNSA. Sequencing was carried out using peripheral blood. This chain connects TRBV7-2 to TRBJ2-6; D remains ambiguous. The TCR originated in a woman between 55 and 75 years old with COVID-19, enrolled during active disease. The chain's CDR3 is CASSLDPRRASGANVLTF. CDR3 in DNA: TGTGCCAGCAGCTTAGACCCACGCCGAGCCTCTGGGGCCAACGTCCTGACTTTC. Looking up the rest from reference TRBV7-2 and TRBJ2-6 gives the full variable domain: GAGVSQSPSNKVTEKGKDVELRCDPISGHTALYWYRQSLGQGLEFLIYFQGNSAPDKSGLPSDRFSAERTGGSVSTLTIQRTQQEDSAVYLCASSLDPRRASGANVLTFGAGSRLTVL.